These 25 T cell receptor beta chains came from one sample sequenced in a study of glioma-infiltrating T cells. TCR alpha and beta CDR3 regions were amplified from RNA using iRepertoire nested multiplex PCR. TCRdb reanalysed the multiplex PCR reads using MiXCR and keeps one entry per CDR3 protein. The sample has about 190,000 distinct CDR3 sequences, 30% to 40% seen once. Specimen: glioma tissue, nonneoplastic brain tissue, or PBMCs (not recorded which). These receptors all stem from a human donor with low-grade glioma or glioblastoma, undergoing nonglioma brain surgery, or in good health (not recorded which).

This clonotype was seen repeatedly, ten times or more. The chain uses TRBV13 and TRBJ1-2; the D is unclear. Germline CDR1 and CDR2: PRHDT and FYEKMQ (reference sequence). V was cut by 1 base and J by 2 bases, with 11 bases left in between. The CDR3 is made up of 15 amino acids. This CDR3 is CASSLEEDRNYGYTF. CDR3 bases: TGTGCCAGCAGCTTAGAGGAAGATAGGAACTATGGCTACACCTTC.

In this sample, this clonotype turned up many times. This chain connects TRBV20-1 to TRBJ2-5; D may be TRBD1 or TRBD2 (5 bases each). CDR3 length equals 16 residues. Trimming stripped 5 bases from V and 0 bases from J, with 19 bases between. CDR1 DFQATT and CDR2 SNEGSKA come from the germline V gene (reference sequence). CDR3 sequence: CSAGLGVGFYQETQYF. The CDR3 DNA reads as TGCAGTGCTGGGCTGGGGGTGGGGTTCTACCAAGAGACCCAGTACTTC.

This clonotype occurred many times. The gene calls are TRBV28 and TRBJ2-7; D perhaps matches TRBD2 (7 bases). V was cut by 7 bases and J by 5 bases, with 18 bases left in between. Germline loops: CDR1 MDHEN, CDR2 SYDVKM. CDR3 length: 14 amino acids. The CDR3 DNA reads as TGTGCCAGCATCCCGGGGGGCCGGAGGGACGAGCAGTACTTC. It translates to CASIPGGRRDEQYF.

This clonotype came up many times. The CDR3 reads CASSYGGAIGTEAFF. The CDR3 bases are TGCGCCAGCAGCTACGGGGGGGCGATCGGCACTGAAGCTTTCTTT. The chain recombines TRBV5-1 with TRBJ1-1; D is perhaps TRBD1 (6 bases). The V end lost 3 bases, the J end lost 4 bases, and 16 bases lay between the germline ends. The CDR3 length is 15 residues. Looked up from germline, CDR1 is SGHRS and CDR2 is YFSETQ.

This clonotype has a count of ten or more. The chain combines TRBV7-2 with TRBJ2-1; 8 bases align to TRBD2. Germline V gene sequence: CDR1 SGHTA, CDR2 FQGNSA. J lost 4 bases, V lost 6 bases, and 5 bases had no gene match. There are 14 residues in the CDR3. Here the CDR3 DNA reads TGTGCCAGCAGAATAGCGGGGTATTACAATGAGCAGTTCTTC. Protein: CASRIAGYYNEQFF.

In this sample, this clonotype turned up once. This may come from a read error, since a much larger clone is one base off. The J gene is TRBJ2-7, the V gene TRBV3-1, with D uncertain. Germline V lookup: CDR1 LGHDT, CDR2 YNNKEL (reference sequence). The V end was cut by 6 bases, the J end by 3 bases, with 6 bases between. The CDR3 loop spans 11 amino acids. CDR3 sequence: CASRQLYEQYF. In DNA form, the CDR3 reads TGTGCCAGCAGGCAGCTCTACGAGCAGTACTTC.

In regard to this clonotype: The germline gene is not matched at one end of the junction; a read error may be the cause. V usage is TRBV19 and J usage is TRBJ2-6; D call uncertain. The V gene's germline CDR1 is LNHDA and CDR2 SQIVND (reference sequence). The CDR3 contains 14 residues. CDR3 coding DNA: TGTGACAGTACCGTGAATTCTGGGGCCAACGTCCTGACTTTC. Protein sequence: CDSTVNSGANVLTF.

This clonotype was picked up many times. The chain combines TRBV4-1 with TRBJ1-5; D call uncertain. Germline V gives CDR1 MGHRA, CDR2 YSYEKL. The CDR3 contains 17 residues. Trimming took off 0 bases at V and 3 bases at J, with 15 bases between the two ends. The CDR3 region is CASSQDPVSGNNQPQHF. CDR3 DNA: TGCGCCAGCAGCCAAGATCCTGTGTCCGGAAACAATCAGCCCCAGCATTTT.

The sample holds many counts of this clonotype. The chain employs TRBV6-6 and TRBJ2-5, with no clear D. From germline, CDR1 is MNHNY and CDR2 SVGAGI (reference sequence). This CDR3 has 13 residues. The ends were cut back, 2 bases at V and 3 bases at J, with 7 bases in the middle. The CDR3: CASSYTMKETQYF. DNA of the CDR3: TGTGCCAGCAGTTACACAATGAAAGAGACCCAGTACTTC.

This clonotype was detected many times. CDR3 in amino acids: CASTLGGGHEQFF. Written as DNA, the CDR3 is TGTGCCAGCACCCTGGGGGGGGGGCATGAGCAGTTCTTC. The V call is TRBV27, the J call TRBJ2-1; perhaps TRBD2 as D (7 bases). Deletions cut 7 bases from V and 8 bases from J, with 15 bases between. Per the germline V gene, CDR1 is MNHEY and CDR2 is SMNVEV (reference sequence). The CDR3 covers 13 residues.

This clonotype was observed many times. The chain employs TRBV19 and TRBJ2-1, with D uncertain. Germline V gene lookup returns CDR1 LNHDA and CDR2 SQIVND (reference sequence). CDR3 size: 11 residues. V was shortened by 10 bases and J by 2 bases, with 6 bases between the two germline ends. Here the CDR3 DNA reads TGTGCCACCCCGCCCTACAATGAGCAGTTCTTC. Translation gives CATPPYNEQFF.

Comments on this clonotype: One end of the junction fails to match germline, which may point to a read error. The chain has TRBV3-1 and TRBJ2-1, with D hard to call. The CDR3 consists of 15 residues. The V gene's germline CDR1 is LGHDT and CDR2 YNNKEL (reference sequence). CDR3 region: CASSVGPSTGNKQFF. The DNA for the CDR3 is TGTGCCAGCAGCGTAGGACCCTCAACGGGCAATAAGCAGTTCTTC.

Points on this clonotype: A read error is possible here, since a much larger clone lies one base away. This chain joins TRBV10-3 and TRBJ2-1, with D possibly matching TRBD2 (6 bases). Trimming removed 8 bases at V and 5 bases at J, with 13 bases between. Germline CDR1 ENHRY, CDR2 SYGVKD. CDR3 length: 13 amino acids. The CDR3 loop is CAIVSSADNEQFF. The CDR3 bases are TGTGCCATCGTGTCTAGCGCTGACAATGAGCAGTTCTTC.

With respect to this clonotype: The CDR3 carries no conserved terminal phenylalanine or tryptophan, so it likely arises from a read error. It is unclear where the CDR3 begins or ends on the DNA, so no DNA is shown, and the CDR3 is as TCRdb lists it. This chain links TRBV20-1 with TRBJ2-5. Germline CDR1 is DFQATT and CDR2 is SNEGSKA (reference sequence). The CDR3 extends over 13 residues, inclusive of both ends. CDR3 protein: CSARGPVQETQSV.

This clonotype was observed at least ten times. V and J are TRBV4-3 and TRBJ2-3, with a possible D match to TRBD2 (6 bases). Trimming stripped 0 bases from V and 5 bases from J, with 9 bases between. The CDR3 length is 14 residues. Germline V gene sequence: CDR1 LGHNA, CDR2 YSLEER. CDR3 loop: CASSQELAEDTQYF. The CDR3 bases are TGCGCCAGCAGCCAAGAACTAGCAGAAGATACGCAGTATTTT.

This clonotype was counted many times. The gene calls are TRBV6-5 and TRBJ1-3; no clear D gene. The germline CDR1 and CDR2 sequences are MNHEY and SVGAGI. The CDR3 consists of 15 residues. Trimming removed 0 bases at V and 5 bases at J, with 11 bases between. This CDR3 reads CASSYSVQKRNTIYF. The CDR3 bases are TGTGCCAGCAGTTACTCCGTCCAAAAAAGAAACACCATATATTTT.

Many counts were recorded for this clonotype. The DNA of the CDR3 is TGCGCCAGCAGCCAATTGTCAACAGGGAAGAACGAGCAGTACTTC. Residues: CASSQLSTGKNEQYF. The chain employs TRBV4-1 and TRBJ2-7; D possibly corresponds to TRBD1 (6 bases). The CDR3 contains 15 residues. Germline values: CDR1 MGHRA, CDR2 YSYEKL. V gave up 2 bases and J gave up 5 bases, with 16 bases separating them.

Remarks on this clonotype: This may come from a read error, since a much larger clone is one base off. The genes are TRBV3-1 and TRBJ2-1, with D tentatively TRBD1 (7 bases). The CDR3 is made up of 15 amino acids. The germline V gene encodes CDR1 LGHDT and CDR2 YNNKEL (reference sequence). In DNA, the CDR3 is TGTGCCAGAAGCCACCTGAGACAGGGAGGTATGGAGCAGTTCTTC. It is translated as CARSHLRQGGMEQFF.

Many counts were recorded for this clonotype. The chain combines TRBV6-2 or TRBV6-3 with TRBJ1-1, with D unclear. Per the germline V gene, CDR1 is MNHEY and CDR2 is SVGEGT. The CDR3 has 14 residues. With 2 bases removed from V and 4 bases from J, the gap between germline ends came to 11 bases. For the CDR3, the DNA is TGTGCCAGCAGTTACAGAAGGGCCAGCACTGAAGCTTTCTTT. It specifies CASSYRRASTEAFF.

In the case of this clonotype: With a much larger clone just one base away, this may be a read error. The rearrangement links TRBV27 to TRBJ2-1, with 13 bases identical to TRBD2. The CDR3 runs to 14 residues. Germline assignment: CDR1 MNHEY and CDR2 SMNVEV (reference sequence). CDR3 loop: CAVRTSGSLNGQFF. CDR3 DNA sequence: TGTGCCGTTCGGACTAGCGGGAGTCTCAATGGGCAGTTCTTC.

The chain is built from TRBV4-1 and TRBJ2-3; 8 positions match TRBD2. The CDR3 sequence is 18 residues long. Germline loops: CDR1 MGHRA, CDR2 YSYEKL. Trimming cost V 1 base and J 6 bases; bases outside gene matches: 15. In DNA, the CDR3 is TGCGCCAGCAGCCAAGGAGGATCGGGGGTAGCGGGAATGGATACGCAGTATTTT. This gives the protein CASSQGGSGVAGMDTQYF.

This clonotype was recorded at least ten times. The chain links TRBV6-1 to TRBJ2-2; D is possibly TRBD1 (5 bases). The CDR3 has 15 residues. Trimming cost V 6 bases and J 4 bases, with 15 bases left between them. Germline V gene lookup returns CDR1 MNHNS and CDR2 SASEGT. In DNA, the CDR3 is TGTGCCAGCAGCCCTGGGGCTAGGTCCACCGGGGAGCTGTTTTTT. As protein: CASSPGARSTGELFF.

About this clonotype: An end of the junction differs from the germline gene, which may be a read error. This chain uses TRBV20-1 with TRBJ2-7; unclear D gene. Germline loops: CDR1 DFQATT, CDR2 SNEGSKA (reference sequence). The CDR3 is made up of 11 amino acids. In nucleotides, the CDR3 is TGCAGTGCTATTAACTCCTACGAGAAGTACTTC. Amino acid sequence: CSAINSYEKYF.

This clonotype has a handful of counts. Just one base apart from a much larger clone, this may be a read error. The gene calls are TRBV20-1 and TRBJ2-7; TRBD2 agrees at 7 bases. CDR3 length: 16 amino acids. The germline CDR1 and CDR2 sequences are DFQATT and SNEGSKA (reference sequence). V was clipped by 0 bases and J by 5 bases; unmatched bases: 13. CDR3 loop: CSARDNRGRAFNEQYF. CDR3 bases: TGCAGTGCTAGAGACAACAGAGGGAGGGCCTTCAACGAGCAGTACTTC.

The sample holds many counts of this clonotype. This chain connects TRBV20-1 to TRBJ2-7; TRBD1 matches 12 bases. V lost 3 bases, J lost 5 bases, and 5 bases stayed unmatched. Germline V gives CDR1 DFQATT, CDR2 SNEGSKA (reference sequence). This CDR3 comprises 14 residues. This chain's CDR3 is CSARGGTGGDEQYF. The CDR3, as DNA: TGCAGTGCTAGGGGTGGGACAGGGGGCGACGAGCAGTACTTC.